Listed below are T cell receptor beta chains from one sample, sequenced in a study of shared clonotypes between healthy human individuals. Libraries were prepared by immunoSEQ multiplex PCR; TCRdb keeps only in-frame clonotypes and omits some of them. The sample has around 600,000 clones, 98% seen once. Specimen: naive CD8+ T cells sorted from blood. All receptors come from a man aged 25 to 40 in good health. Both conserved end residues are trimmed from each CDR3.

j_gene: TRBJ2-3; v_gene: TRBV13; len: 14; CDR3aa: ASSATGRSSTDTQY
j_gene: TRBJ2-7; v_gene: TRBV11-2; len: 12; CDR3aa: ASSFSDRGGEQY
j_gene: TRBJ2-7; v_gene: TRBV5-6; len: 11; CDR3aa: ASSLILDYEQY
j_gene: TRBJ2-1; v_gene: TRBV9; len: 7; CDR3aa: ASGFEQF
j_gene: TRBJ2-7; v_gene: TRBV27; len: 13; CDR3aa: ASSLRGGVSYEQY
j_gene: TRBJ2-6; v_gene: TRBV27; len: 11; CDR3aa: ASSLSGANVLT
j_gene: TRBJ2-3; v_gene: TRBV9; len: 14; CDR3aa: ASSSGTAPSTDTQY
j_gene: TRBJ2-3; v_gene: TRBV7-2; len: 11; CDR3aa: ASSYSGIDTQY
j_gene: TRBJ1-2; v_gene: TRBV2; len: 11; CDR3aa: ASSLVRPRGYT
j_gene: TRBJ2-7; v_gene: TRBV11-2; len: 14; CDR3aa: ASSAIRQGDSYEQY
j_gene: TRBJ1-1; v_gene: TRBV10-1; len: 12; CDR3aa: ASSEGQGFTEAF
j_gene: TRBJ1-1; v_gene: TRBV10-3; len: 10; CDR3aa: AISITGNEAF
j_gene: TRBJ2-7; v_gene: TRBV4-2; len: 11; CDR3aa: ASSQGNSYEQY
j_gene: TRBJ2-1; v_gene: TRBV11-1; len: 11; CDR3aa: ASSFYGGNEQF
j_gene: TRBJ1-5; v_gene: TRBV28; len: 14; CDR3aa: ASSFDRVGGNQPQH
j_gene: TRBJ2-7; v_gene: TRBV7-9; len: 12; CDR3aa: ASSLVAGGLEQY
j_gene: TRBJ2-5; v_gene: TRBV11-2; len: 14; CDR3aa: ASSYGQGGLQETQY
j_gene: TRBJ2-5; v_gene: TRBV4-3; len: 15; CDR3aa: ASSQDASPSGEETQY
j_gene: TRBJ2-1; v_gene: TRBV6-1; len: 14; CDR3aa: ASSEFVTGGENEQF
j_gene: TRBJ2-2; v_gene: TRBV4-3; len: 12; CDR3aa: ASSRASEARELF
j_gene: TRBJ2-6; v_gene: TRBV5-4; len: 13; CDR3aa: ASSSQGAGANVLT
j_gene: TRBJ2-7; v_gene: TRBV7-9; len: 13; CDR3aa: ASNPPDFLDYEQY
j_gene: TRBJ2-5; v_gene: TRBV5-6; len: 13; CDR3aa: ASSDRDRGDGTQY
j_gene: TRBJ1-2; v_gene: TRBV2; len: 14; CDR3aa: ASSEAISGDDYGYT
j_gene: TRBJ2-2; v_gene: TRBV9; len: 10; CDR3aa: ASSVEPGELF
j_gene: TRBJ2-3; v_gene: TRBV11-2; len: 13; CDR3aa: ASSIYRTSTDTQY
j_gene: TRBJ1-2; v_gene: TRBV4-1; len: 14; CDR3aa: ASSQEGAGARYGYT
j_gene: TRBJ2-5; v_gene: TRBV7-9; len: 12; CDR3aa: ASSLGVTQETQY